This T cell receptor beta chain was recorded in a study of T-cell reconstitution after alpha-beta-depleted transplantation in children. Whole-study findings and limits: Surviving recipient T cells and intrathymic progenitors accounted for some patients' high TCRbeta diversity at day 60. It was newly produced T cells that mostly accounted for T-cell counts and diversity one year after transplant. In patients about two months after transplant, alpha-beta T cells reportedly arose from several hundred expanded graft clones.

The CDR3 sequence is 13 residues long. V shed 7 bases and J shed 0 bases, with 12 bases lying between them. CDR1 and CDR2 (germline): SQVTM, ANQGSEA. Researchers prepared the TCRbeta library using unique molecular identifiers, the study reports. Each CDR3 protein gets one entry after TCRdb re-called the PCR reads with MiXCR. The sample lists about 300,000 distinct CDR3 sequences; 9.5% to 13% were seen once. This clonotype was detected only a few times. Its antigen is unknown. The sequence was obtained from a boy under three years old with acute myeloid leukemia, due to receive a stem cell transplant. The V and J genes are TRBV29-1 and TRBJ1-1; D gene uncertain. This specimen was PBMCs, taken before TCRalphabeta/CD19-depleted stem cell transplant. CDR3 residues: CSALDTMNTEAFF. Written as DNA, the CDR3 is TGCAGCGCCCTCGATACTATGAACACTGAAGCTTTCTTT.